Following are 14 T cell receptor beta chains from one sample sequenced in a study of spatial heterogeneity in lung cancer. MiXCR was run by TCRdb on the 5' RACE reads, yielding one entry per CDR3 protein. The sample includes tens of thousands of distinct CDR3 sequences, around 12% of them seen just once. Time point: sample taken at primary tumor resection. This sample comprised PBMCs, obtained at surgery. The receptors derive from a male donor with early-stage non-small cell lung cancer.

This clonotype was counted between two and nine times. This chain uses TRBV12-3 or TRBV12-4 with TRBJ2-1, with TRBD2 matching over 9 bases. The CDR3 is 15 amino acids. Trimming cost V 3 bases and J 5 bases; bases outside gene matches: 5. The CDR3: CASSFGGGADNEQFF. The CDR3 coding sequence is TGTGCCAGCAGTTTTGGCGGGGGGGCCGACAATGAGCAGTTCTTC.

Only a few counts were recorded for this clonotype. This chain joins TRBV7-2 and TRBJ2-3; 8 bases match TRBD2. From germline, CDR1 is SGHTA and CDR2 FQGNSA. The J segment lost 6 bases and the V segment lost 2 bases, leaving 7 bases of the junction unmatched. CDR3 length equals 15 residues. Here the CDR3 DNA reads TGTGCCAGCAGCTTACTAGCGGGCCCCGCGGATACGCAGTATTTT. Its translation is CASSLLAGPADTQYF.

This chain uses TRBV20-1 with TRBJ2-1, with D maybe TRBD2 (6 bases). The CDR3 loop spans 14 amino acids. Trimming took 2 bases from V and 4 from J, leaving 12 bases between them. CDR1 is DFQATT and CDR2 is SNEGSKA in the germline V gene (reference sequence). The CDR3 coding sequence is TGCAGTGCTAGAAGAGTAGCGGCTTACAATGAGCAGTTCTTC. It encodes CSARRVAAYNEQFF.

V is TRBV10-3 and J is TRBJ2-3, with D tentatively TRBD1 (6 bases). With 4 bases removed from V and 2 bases from J, the gap between germline ends came to 13 bases. This CDR3 is 15 amino acids long. Germline-derived CDR1 and CDR2 are ENHRY and SYGVKD. The CDR3 spells CAISGETGDTDTQYF. The CDR3 DNA is TGTGCCATCAGTGGAGAGACAGGTGACACAGATACGCAGTATTTT.

In its sample, this clonotype was seen a few times. This rearrangement joins TRBV5-1 to TRBJ1-1, with TRBD1 matching over 7 bases. Trimming at V came to 3 bases and at J to 10 bases, leaving 6 bases not matched to a gene. This CDR3 is built from 12 residues. Germline CDR1 SGHRS, CDR2 YFSETQ. DNA for the CDR3: TGCGCCAGCAGCTCAACAGGGGAAAGAGCTTTCTTT. It encodes CASSSTGERAFF.

This clonotype has just a few counts. The chain links TRBV24-1 to TRBJ1-2; TRBD1 aligns across 9 bases. The junction had 10 bases not matched to a gene; V was cut back by 5 bases and J by 4 bases. Germline CDR1 and CDR2: KGHDR and SFDVKD. The CDR3 is 16 residues long. As DNA, the CDR3 is TGTGCCACCAGTGCCTATACAGGGGGCGAAAGCTATGGCTACACCTTC. Translation gives CATSAYTGGESYGYTF.

This clonotype was seen repeatedly, ten times or more. CDR3 loop: CASSPTSRETQYF. The DNA of the CDR3 is TGTGCCAGCAGTCCGACTAGCAGAGAGACCCAGTACTTC. J is TRBJ2-5 and V is TRBV28; TRBD2 matches 7 bases. This CDR3 is 13 amino acids long. In germline, CDR1 is MDHEN, CDR2 SYDVKM. The V segment lost 5 bases and the J segment 4 bases; nucleotides outside the gene matches: 4.

The chain couples TRBV20-1 to TRBJ2-1; tentative D call: TRBD2 (5 bases). This CDR3 is built from 11 residues. CDR1 is DFQATT, CDR2 SNEGSKA, per germline (reference sequence). The CDR3 nucleotides are TGCTCCCTACTCGGGGATGTAGAGCAGTTCTTC. Its translation is CSLLGDVEQFF.

This chain uses TRBV27 with TRBJ1-6; TRBD1 matches at 8 bases. The J segment lost 10 bases and the V segment lost 2 bases, leaving 7 bases of the junction unmatched. CDR3 length: 15 residues. CDR1 is MNHEY, CDR2 SMNVEV, per germline (reference sequence). CDR3 amino acids: CASSLSPGTGSPLHF. CDR3 sequence (DNA): TGTGCCAGCAGTTTAAGTCCCGGGACAGGCTCACCCCTCCACTTT.

This clonotype was picked up many times. This chain uses TRBV12-3 or TRBV12-4 with TRBJ2-3, with 9 positions matching TRBD2. V lost 5 bases and J lost 3; bases outside the gene matches: 6. CDR3 size: 15 residues. CDR3 nucleotide sequence: TGTGCCAGCAGTGAGGATGGACTAGCGACAGATACGCAGTATTTT. It yields the protein CASSEDGLATDTQYF.

The chain carries TRBV6-6 and TRBJ2-3; D remains ambiguous. This CDR3 contains 14 residues. V was cut by 4 bases and J by 4 bases, with 12 bases left in between. Germline V gene sequence: CDR1 MNHNY, CDR2 SVGAGI (reference sequence). The CDR3 region has the DNA TGTGCCAGCAGTTCAGTGGAAAGGGCAGATACGCAGTATTTT. It translates to CASSSVERADTQYF.

This clonotype was found a few times. J is TRBJ2-1 and V is TRBV7-2; 8 bases agree with TRBD2. Germline-derived CDR1 and CDR2 are SGHTA and FQGNSA. V gave up 7 bases and J gave up 9 bases; unmatched junction bases: 14. The CDR3 totals 15 residues. The CDR3 protein is CASTLSRGGQGEQFF. The DNA for the CDR3 is TGTGCCAGCACCCTAAGCCGGGGGGGCCAAGGTGAGCAGTTCTTC. Full variable domain (remainder filled in from reference TRBV7-2 and TRBJ2-1): GAGVSQSPSNKVTEKGKDVELRCDPISGHTALYWYRQSLGQGLEFLIYFQGNSAPDKSGLPSDRFSAERTGGSVSTLTIQRTQQEDSAVYLCASTLSRGGQGEQFFGPGTRLTVL.

This sequence joins TRBV6-5 and TRBJ1-1; 7 bases agree with TRBD1. The CDR3 covers 13 residues. CDR1 MNHEY and CDR2 SVGAGI come from the germline V gene. The junction had 7 bases not matched to a gene; V was cut back by 7 bases and J by 5 bases. CDR3 bases: TGTGCCAGCACGCATTTGACAGGGACTGAAGCTTTCTTT. This gives the protein CASTHLTGTEAFF.

The genes are TRBV7-2 and TRBJ2-1; 8 bases match TRBD2. The CDR3 is made up of 16 amino acids. Germline V gene sequence: CDR1 SGHTA, CDR2 FQGNSA. V was clipped by 1 base and J by 7 bases; unmatched bases: 9. The CDR3 sequence: CASSLVSGGPRNEQFF. CDR3 nucleotide sequence: TGTGCCAGCAGCTTAGTTTCGGGGGGGCCCAGGAATGAGCAGTTCTTC. The whole variable domain, filled in from reference TRBV7-2 and TRBJ2-1, reads GAGVSQSPSNKVTEKGKDVELRCDPISGHTALYWYRQSLGQGLEFLIYFQGNSAPDKSGLPSDRFSAERTGGSVSTLTIQRTQQEDSAVYLCASSLVSGGPRNEQFFGPGTRLTVL.